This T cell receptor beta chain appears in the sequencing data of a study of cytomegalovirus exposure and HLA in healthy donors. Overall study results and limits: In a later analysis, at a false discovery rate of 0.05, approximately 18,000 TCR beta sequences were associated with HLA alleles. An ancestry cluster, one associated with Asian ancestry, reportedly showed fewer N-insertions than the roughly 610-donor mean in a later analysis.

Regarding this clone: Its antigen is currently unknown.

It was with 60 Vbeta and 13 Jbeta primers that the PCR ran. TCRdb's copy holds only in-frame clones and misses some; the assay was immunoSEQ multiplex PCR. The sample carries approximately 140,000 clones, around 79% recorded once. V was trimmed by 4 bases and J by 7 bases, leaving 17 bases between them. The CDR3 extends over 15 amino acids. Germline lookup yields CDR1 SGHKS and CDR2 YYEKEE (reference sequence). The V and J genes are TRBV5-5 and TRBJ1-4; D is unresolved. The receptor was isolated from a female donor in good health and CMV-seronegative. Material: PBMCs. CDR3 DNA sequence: TGTGCCAGCAGCACCCTGACACCCGAGGGTGAAAAACTGTTTTTT. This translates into CASSTLTPEGEKLFF.